The clone carrying this TCR beta chain appeared many times. This sample stems from a study of T cells in Graves' hyperthyroidism and ophthalmopathy. Study at large: Peripheral blood was taken when the disease was first diagnosed, before any treatment began.

Researchers took RNA transcripts and amplified the TCR beta CDR3 regions from them. The study used the HTBI primer set for a first-round RT-PCR of the TCR CDR3. TCRdb recomputed calls from the multiplex PCR reads with MiXCR, one row per CDR3 protein. Seen here are about 52,000 distinct CDR3 sequences, roughly 50% observed once, and the top ten hold about 9.8%. The CDR3 has 14 amino acids. From germline, CDR1 is SGDLS and CDR2 YYNGEE. Trimming took 3 bases from V and 3 from J; bases not matched to a gene: 5. The study based diagnoses on clinical symptoms, serum thyroxine and TRAb, thyroid ultrasound and orbital computed tomography. Fresh 10 ml peripheral blood yielded PBMCs.

The J gene is TRBJ2-7, the V gene TRBV9, with TRBD1 matching 8 bases. This TCR was sampled from a woman aged 45-59 years with Graves' ophthalmopathy. The sequenced sample was blood. This chain's CDR3 is CASSATGADYEQYF. CDR3 nucleotides: TGTGCCAGCAGCGCGACAGGGGCCGACTACGAGCAGTACTTC.